These 14 T cell receptor beta chains were all obtained from the same sample, sequenced in a study of vaccination and CD4 T cells after COVID-19 (dated by TCRdb to between 2022 and 2023). The antigens for these receptors are not known. The sample's treatment or condition, from its label and the paper: approximately nine-day PBMC culture with coronavirus spike peptide pools or control peptides (ViraFEST assay). The library relied on PCR. Sequencing was carried out with an Illumina iSeq 100. TCR sequencing of DNA from cultured CD4+ T cells used the Oncomine TCR Beta short-read assay at the Johns Hopkins FTIC core. TCRdb reanalyzed the raw reads on its own, using fastp at Q25 for trimming and MiXCR for clone calling, and kept in-frame beta chains. CDR3 protein duplicates are merged, each entry listing the most common genes and DNA. For this sample there are 6,500 to 8,500 distinct CDR3 sequences; roughly three fifths appear just once. Of the sample, approximately 17% is held by the ten largest clones.

The sample comprised CD4+ T cells from blood, cultured in vitro. Receptors were obtained from a human donor who had recovered from COVID-19.

In this sample, this clonotype turned up a few times. The chain combines TRBV20-1 with TRBJ1-2; tentative D call: TRBD1 (5 bases). CDR3 length: 18 amino acids. Looked up from germline, CDR1 is DFQATT and CDR2 is SNEGSKA (reference sequence). The V end was cut by 0 bases, the J end by 0 bases, with 20 bases between. The CDR3 is CSAREWGSYGVANYGYTF. Written as DNA, the CDR3 is TGCAGTGCTAGAGAGTGGGGGTCCTACGGAGTAGCTAACTATGGCTACACCTTC.

V is TRBV2 and J is TRBJ1-5, with TRBD1 identical over 7 bases. Germline CDR1 reads SNHLY; CDR2 reads FYNNEI. This CDR3 contains 11 residues. With 6 bases clipped from V and 11 bases from J, the junction kept 4 bases outside the gene matches. CDR3 DNA sequence: TGTGCCAGCAGATGGACAGGAGCCCAGCATTTT. Its protein is CASRWTGAQHF.

The chain couples TRBV15 to TRBJ2-4; no clear D gene. The germline V gene has CDR1 LNHNV and CDR2 YYDKDF (reference sequence). V lost 0 bases, J lost 1 base, and 7 bases lay in between. The CDR3 has 15 residues. This chain's CDR3 is CATSREQAAKNIQYF. The DNA of the CDR3 is TGTGCCACCAGCAGAGAGCAGGCGGCCAAAAACATTCAGTACTTC.

The chain couples TRBV4-2 to TRBJ1-2, with TRBD1 matching over 7 bases. CDR3 size: 15 residues. Germline CDR1 reads LGHNA; CDR2 reads YNFKEQ. Unmatched junction bases numbered 10, after V lost 6 bases and J lost 3 bases. For the CDR3, the DNA is TGTGCCAGCAGTCCCCAGACAGGGAATGACTATGGCTACACCTTC. Protein sequence: CASSPQTGNDYGYTF.

The chain recombines TRBV28 with TRBJ1-5; TRBD1 matches at 7 bases. The CDR3 is 14 residues long. V shed 6 bases and J 4 bases; nucleotides not matched to a gene: 6. Germline lookup yields CDR1 MDHEN and CDR2 SYDVKM. CDR3 nucleotides: TGTGCCAGCAGGACAGGGTCAACGAATCAGCCCCAGCATTTT. Translated, it gives CASRTGSTNQPQHF.

The CDR3 spells CASSVGRTFNTDTQYF. The CDR3 bases are TGCGCCAGCAGCGTAGGACGGACATTTAACACAGATACGCAGTATTTT. The chain uses TRBV5-1 and TRBJ2-3, with D perhaps matching TRBD1 (5 bases). V dropped 4 bases and J dropped 2 bases, with 17 bases sitting between them. This CDR3 contains 16 residues. Germline CDR1 and CDR2: SGHRS and YFSETQ.

J is TRBJ1-5 and V is TRBV18; a weak D match, TRBD1 (6 bases). The V end was cut by 3 bases, the J end by 0 bases, with 9 bases between. The CDR3 spans 15 residues. The V gene's germline CDR1 is KGHSH and CDR2 LQKENI. The CDR3 here is CASSPGAYSNQPQHF. DNA for the CDR3: TGTGCCAGCTCACCGGGGGCCTATAGCAATCAGCCCCAGCATTTT. Full variable domain (missing parts from reference TRBV18 and TRBJ1-5): NAGVMQNPRHLVRRRGQEARLRCSPMKGHSHVYWYRQLPEEGLKFMVYLQKENIIDESGMPKERFSAEFPKEGPSILRIQQVVRGDSAAYFCASSPGAYSNQPQHFGDGTRLSIL.

The chain combines TRBV28 with TRBJ2-7; D is undetermined. The V and J ends lost 4 bases and 4 bases respectively, with 5 bases between them. CDR3 size: 11 residues. The germline CDR1 and CDR2 sequences are MDHEN and SYDVKM. CDR3 sequence: CASSSEYEQYF. The CDR3 region has the DNA TGTGCCAGCAGTTCGGAGTACGAGCAGTACTTC.

The chain links TRBV7-3 to TRBJ2-1, with D possibly called TRBD1 or TRBD2 (5 bases each). Germline values: CDR1 SGHTA, CDR2 FQGTGA. This CDR3 has 16 amino acids. Trimming took off 0 bases at V and 8 bases at J, with 17 bases between the two ends. The CDR3 loop is CASSLTGPTSWDEQFF. The CDR3 DNA reads TGTGCCAGCAGCTTAACGGGGCCCACTAGTTGGGATGAGCAGTTCTTC.

The genes are TRBV2 and TRBJ1-6; D ambiguous. The V and J ends lost 8 bases and 8 bases respectively, with 10 bases between them. Germline V CDR1 and CDR2: SNHLY, FYNNEI. This CDR3 region has 12 residues. This CDR3 reads CASWVVDSPLHF. CDR3 sequence (DNA): TGTGCCAGCTGGGTGGTGGATTCACCCCTCCACTTT.

The chain employs TRBV19 and TRBJ1-5; no definite D call. The V and J ends lost 3 bases and 3 bases respectively, with 6 bases between them. Germline loops: CDR1 LNHDA, CDR2 SQIVND (reference sequence). The CDR3 sequence is 13 residues long. CDR3 DNA: TGTGCCAGTAGTATGGTTGACAATCAGCCCCAGCATTTT. Residues: CASSMVDNQPQHF.

The chain is built from TRBV4-2 and TRBJ2-1, with D tentatively TRBD2 (5 bases). This CDR3 has 16 residues. Germline CDR1 LGHNA, CDR2 YNFKEQ. Trimming removed 0 bases at V and 2 bases at J, with 11 bases between. The CDR3 loop reads CASSQDPRRAYNEQFF. CDR3 nucleotides: TGTGCCAGCAGCCAAGATCCAAGGCGGGCCTACAATGAGCAGTTCTTC.

The chain carries TRBV6-1 and TRBJ2-2, with D possibly TRBD2 on 6 matching bases. From germline, CDR1 is MNHNS and CDR2 SASEGT. Trimming removed 10 bases from V and 0 bases from J, with 12 bases in between. This CDR3 is 14 amino acids long. The CDR3 is CAILRGTNTGELFF. The CDR3 nucleotides read TGTGCCATTCTGCGCGGGACGAACACCGGGGAGCTGTTTTTT.

The chain's CDR3 is CATSRDRMGSNQPQHF. The DNA of the CDR3 is TGTGCCACCAGCAGAGATAGGATGGGGAGCAATCAGCCCCAGCATTTT. This chain joins TRBV15 and TRBJ1-5; D uncertain. V dropped 0 bases and J dropped 1 base, with 10 bases sitting between them. This CDR3 is 16 amino acids long. Germline values: CDR1 LNHNV, CDR2 YYDKDF (reference sequence). Full variable domain (remainder filled in from reference TRBV15 and TRBJ1-5): DAMVIQNPRYQVTQFGKPVTLSCSQTLNHNVMYWYQQKSSQAPKLLFHYYDKDFNNEADTPDNFQSRRPNTSFCFLDIRSPGLGDTAMYLCATSRDRMGSNQPQHFGDGTRLSIL.